Listed below are T cell receptor beta chains from one sample, sequenced in a study of PD-1 blockade in classical Hodgkin lymphoma. Libraries were prepared by immunoSEQ multiplex PCR; TCRdb keeps only in-frame clonotypes and omits some of them. The sample yields about 86,000 clones, roughly nine tenths seen once. The sequences come from peripheral blood mononuclear cells (PBMCs), collected before the second cycle of nivolumab. All receptors derive from a human donor with classical Hodgkin lymphoma. CDR3s include the opening cysteine and the closing phenylalanine or tryptophan. A D gene is named only where the DNA matches it firmly. The listing skips clone size in some rows; elsewhere it reads once, few, many or a size class.

TRBV2	TRBJ2-3	NA	NA	TGTGCCAGCTGTGGAGAGGACCCCAACAGAGATACGCAGTATTTT	CASCGEDPNRDTQYF
TRBV10-2	TRBJ1-5	NA	NA	TGCGCCAGCAGGTCGAACAGCCAGAATCAGCCCCAGCATTTT	CASRSNSQNQPQHF
TRBV21-1	TRBJ2-6	NA	NA	TGTGCCAGCAGCAAAGGAGGAGCAAGCTCTGGGGCCAACGTCCTGACTTTC	CASSKGGASSGANVLTF
TRBV18	TRBJ1-2	NA	NA	TGTGCCAGCTCACAGGGCAGTAACTATGGCTACACCTTC	CASSQGSNYGYTF
TRBV5-1	TRBJ2-7	NA	once	TGCGCCAGCAGCTTGGTTGCTAGCGCCATGTACGAGCAGTACTTC	CASSLVASAMYEQYF
TRBV4-1	TRBJ2-2	TRBD2	NA	TGCGCCAGCAGCCATTCCGGGACTAGTTCCCCCGGGGAGCTGTTTTTT	CASSHSGTSSPGELFF
TRBV11-2	TRBJ1-1	TRBD1	NA	TGTGCCAGCAGCGTAGCCCGACAGGGAACTGAAGCTTTCTTT	CASSVARQGTEAFF
TRBV4-2	TRBJ1-5	NA	once	TGTGCCAGCAGCCAAGATACAGGGCGTAACCAGCATTTT	CASSQDTGRNQHF
TRBV29-1	TRBJ2-7	TRBD1	NA	TGCAGCGTTGAAGATCGACAGGGGGGGTACGAGCAGTACTTC	CSVEDRQGGYEQYF
TRBV20-1	TRBJ1-1	NA	few	TGCAGTGCTAGTGAGGGGCTTGAAGCTTTCTTT	CSASEGLEAFF
TRBV27	TRBJ1-1	NA	once	TGTGCCAGCAGTTTGCAGGGCCTGAACACTGAAGCTTTCTTT	CASSLQGLNTEAFF
TRBV10-3	TRBJ2-1	NA	once	TGTGCCATCAGTGATTATCTCAATGAGCAGTTCTTC	CAISDYLNEQFF
TRBV6-1	TRBJ1-5	TRBD1	NA	TGTGCCAGCAGACAGGACAGGTCAGTCAATCAGCCCCAGCATTTT	CASRQDRSVNQPQHF
TRBV20-1	TRBJ2-1	NA	NA	TGCAGTGCTACTAGCTACAATGAGCAGTTCTTC	CSATSYNEQFF